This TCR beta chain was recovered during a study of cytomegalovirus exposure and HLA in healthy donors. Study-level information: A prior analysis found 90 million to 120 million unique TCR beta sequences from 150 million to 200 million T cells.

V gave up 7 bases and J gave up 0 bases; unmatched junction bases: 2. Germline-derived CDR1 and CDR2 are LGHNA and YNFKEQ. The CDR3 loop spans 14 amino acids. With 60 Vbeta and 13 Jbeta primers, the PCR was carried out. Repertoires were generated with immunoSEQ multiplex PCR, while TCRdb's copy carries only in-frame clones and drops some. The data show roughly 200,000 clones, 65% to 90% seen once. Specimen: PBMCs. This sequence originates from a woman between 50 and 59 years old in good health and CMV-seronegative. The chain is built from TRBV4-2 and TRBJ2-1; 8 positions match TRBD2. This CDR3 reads CASKSGSSYNEQFF. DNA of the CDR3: TGTGCCAGCAAGAGCGGGAGCTCCTACAATGAGCAGTTCTTC.